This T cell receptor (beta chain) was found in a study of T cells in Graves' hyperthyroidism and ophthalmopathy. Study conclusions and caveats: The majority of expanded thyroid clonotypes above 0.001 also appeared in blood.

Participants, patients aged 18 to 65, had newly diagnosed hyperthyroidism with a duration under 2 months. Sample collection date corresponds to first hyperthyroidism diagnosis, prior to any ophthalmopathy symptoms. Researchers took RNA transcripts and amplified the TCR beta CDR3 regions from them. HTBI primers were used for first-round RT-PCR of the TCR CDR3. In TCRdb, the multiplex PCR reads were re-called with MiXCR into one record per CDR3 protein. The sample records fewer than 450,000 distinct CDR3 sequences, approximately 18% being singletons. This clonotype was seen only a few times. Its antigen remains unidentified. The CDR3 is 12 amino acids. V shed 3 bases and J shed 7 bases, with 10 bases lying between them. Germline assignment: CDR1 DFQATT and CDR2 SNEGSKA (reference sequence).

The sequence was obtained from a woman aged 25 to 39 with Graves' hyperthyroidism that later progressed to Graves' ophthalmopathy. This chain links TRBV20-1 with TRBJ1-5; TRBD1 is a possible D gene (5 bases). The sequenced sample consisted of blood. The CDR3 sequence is CSARPGEQPQHF. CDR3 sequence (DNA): TGCAGTGCTAGGCCGGGGGAACAGCCCCAGCATTTT.